This T cell receptor beta chain derives from a study of T cells in Graves' hyperthyroidism and ophthalmopathy. Amplified regions were TCR beta CDR3 sequences from RNA transcripts. The HTBI primer set was used in a first-round RT-PCR of the TCR CDR3. Each CDR3 protein is one row after TCRdb ran MiXCR on the multiplex PCR reads. The sample holds around 600,000 distinct CDR3 sequences, 14% seen once. Criteria for exclusion of patients were uncontrolled infection, other autoimmune disease, pregnancy or lactation. This clonotype occurred many times. The clonotype originates from a woman between 45 and 65 years old with Graves' ophthalmopathy. Input material: blood.

The CDR3 DNA sequence: TGTGCCAGCAGCTTACGAGGACTAGTATTAAACACAGATACGCAGTATTTT. It yields the protein CASSLRGLVLNTDTQYF. This rearrangement joins TRBV7-9 to TRBJ2-3, with TRBD2 matching 7 bases. Germline loops: CDR1 SEHNR, CDR2 FQNEAQ (reference sequence). The CDR3 totals 17 residues. The ends lost 2 bases at V and 2 bases at J; junction bases unmatched: 10.